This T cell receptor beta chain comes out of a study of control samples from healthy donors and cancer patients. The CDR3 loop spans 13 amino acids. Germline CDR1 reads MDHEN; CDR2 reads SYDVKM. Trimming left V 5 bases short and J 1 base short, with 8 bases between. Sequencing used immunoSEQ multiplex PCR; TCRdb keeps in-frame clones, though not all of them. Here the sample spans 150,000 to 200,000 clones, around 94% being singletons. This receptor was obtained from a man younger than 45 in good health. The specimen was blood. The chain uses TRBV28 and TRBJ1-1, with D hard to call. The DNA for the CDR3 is TGTGCCAGCAGTCCTGTATCGAACACTGAAGCTTTCTTT. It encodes CASSPVSNTEAFF.